The entry below describes one TCR beta chain. Other DNA sequences in the same sample also yield this CDR3. The CDR3 covers 14 residues. Trimming left V 0 bases short and J 4 bases short, with 7 bases between. Germline assignment: CDR1 SGHRS and CDR2 YFSETQ. This record comes from a study of shared clonotypes between healthy human individuals. TCRdb's table, derived via immunoSEQ multiplex PCR, lists solely in-frame clones and lacks some. The table shows about 2.4 million clones, with about 92% occurring only once. This sequence joins TRBV5-1 and TRBJ2-2; D gene ambiguous. What was sequenced was naive CD4+ T cells sorted from blood. The subset was: CD45RA+ positively selected. This clonotype originated in a man aged 18 to 29 in good health. For the CDR3, the DNA is TGCGCCAGCAGCTTGGGGACGGTCACCGGGGAGCTGTTTTTT. It codes for CASSLGTVTGELFF.